This T cell receptor (beta chain) emerged from a study of control samples from healthy donors and cancer patients. The CDR3 totals 16 residues. Germline V CDR1 and CDR2: LNHDA, SQIVND (reference sequence). V lost 6 bases and J lost 1, with 16 bases in between. TCRdb's copy holds only in-frame clones and misses some; the assay was immunoSEQ multiplex PCR. The data contain fewer than 200,000 clones, 80% to 95% of them singletons. The sequence derives from a woman aged 55-75 years in good health. The chain carries TRBV19 and TRBJ2-4; TRBD1 is a possible D gene (6 bases). Sequenced material: blood. The CDR3 coding sequence is TGTGCCAGTAGCCGACCACCCCAGGGGGCCAAAAACATTCAGTACTTC. Amino acids: CASSRPPQGAKNIQYF. Full variable domain (outside the CDR3, taken from reference TRBV19 and TRBJ2-4): DGGITQSPKYLFRKEGQNVTLSCEQNLNHDAMYWYRQDPGQGLRLIYYSQIVNDFQKGDIAEGYSVSREKKESFPLTVTSAQKNPTAFYLCASSRPPQGAKNIQYFGAGTRLSVL.